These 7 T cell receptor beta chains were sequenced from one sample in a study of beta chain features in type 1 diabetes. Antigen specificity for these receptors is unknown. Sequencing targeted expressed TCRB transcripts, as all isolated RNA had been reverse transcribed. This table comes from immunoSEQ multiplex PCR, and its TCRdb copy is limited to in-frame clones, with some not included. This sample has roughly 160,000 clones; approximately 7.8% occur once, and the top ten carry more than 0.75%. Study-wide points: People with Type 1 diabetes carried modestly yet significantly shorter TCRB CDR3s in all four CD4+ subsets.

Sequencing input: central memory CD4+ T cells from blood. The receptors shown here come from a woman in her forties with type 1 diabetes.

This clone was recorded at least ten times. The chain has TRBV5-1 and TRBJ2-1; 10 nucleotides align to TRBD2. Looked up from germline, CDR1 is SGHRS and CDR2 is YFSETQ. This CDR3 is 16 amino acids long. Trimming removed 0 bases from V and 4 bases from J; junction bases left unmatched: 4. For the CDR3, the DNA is TGCGCCAGCAGCTTGGCCCAACTAGCGGGATACAATGAGCAGTTCTTC. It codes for CASSLAQLAGYNEQFF.

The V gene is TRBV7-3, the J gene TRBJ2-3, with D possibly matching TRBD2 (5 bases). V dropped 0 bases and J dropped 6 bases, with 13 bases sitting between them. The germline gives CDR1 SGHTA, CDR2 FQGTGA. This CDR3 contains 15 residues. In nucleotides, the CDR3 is TGTGCCAGCAGCTTAACTAGCGTGCTGGGGGATACGCAGTATTTT. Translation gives CASSLTSVLGDTQYF. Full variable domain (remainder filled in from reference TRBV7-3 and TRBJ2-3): GAGVSQTPSNKVTEKGKYVELRCDPISGHTALYWYRQSLGQGPEFLIYFQGTGAADDSGLPNDRFFAVRPEGSVSTLKIQRTERGDSAVYLCASSLTSVLGDTQYFGPGTRLTVL.

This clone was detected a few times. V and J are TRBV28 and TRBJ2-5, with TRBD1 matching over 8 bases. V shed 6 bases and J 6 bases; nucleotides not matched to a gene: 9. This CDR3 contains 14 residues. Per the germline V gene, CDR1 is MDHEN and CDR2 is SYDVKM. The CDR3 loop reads CASSTLGQGKTQYF. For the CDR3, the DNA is TGTGCCAGCAGCACTCTAGGACAGGGAAAGACCCAGTACTTC.

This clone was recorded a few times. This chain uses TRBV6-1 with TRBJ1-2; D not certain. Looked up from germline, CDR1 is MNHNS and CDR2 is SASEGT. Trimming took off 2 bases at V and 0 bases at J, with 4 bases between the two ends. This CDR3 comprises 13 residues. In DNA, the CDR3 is TGTGCCAGCAGTGAACAGTCTAACTATGGCTACACCTTC. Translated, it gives CASSEQSNYGYTF.

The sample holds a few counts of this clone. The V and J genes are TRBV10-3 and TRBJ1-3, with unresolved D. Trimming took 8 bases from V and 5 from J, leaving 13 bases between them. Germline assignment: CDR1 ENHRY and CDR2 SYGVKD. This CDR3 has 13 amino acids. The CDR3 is CAIASVQRNTIYF. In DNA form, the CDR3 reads TGTGCCATCGCATCGGTTCAAAGAAACACCATATATTTT.

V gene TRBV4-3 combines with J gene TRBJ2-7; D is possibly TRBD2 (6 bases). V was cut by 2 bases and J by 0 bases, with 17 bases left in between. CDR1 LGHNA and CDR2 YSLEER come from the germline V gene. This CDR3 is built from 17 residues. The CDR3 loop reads CASSQQAGQVISYEQYF. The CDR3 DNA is TGCGCCAGCAGCCAACAGGCGGGGCAGGTGATCTCCTACGAGCAGTACTTC.

The CDR3 is CASSLGGTDHEQFF. The CDR3 nucleotides read TGTGCCAGCAGCTTAGGGGGGACAGATCATGAGCAGTTCTTC. The chain uses TRBV11-3 and TRBJ2-1; 7 bases are shared with TRBD1. The germline V gene encodes CDR1 SGHNT and CDR2 YENEEA. The CDR3 spans 14 residues. V was pared by 1 base and J by 8 bases, with 5 bases of the junction left unmatched.